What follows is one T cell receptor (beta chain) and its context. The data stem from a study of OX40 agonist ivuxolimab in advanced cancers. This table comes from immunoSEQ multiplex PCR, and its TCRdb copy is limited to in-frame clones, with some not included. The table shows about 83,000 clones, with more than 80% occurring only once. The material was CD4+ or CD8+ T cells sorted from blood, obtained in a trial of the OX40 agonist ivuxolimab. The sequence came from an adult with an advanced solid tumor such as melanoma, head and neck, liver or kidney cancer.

The CDR3, as DNA: TGTGCCAGCAGCCAAGATCCTTTAGGGGGGGAGACAGATACGCAGTATTTT. Translated, it gives CASSQDPLGGETDTQYF. The J gene is TRBJ2-3, the V gene TRBV4-2, with D possibly matching TRBD2 (7 bases). The CDR3 extends over 17 amino acids. V was shortened by 0 bases and J by 3 bases, with 16 bases between the two germline ends. Per germline, CDR1 LGHNA and CDR2 YNFKEQ.